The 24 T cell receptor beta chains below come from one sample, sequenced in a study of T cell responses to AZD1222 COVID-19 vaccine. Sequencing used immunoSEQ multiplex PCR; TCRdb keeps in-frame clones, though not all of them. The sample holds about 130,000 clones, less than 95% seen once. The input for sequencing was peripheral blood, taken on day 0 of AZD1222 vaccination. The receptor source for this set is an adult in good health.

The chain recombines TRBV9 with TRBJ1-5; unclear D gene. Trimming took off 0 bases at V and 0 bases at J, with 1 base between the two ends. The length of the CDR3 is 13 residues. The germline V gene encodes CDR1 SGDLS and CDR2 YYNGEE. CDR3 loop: CASSVGSNQPQHF. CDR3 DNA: TGTGCCAGCAGCGTAGGTAGCAATCAGCCCCAGCATTTT.

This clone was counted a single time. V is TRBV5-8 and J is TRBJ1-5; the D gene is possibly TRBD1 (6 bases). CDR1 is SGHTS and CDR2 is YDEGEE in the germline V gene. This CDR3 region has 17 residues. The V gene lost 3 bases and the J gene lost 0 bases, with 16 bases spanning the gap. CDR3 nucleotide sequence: TGTGCCAGCAGCTCGTGGGTGGGGGGCCTTAGCAATCAGCCCCAGCATTTT. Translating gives CASSSWVGGLSNQPQHF.

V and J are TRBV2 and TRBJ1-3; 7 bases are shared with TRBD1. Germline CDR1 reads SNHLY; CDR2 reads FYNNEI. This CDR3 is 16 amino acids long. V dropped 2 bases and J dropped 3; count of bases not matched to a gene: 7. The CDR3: CASSEFRGADGNTIYF. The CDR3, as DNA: TGTGCCAGCAGTGAATTCAGGGGGGCTGATGGAAACACCATATATTTT.

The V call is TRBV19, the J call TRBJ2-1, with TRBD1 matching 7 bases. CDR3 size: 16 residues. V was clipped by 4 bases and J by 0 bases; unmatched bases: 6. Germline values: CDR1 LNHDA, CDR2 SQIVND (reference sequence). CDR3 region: CASSRDSRSSYNEQFF. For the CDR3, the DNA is TGTGCCAGTAGTAGGGACAGTAGGAGCTCCTACAATGAGCAGTTCTTC. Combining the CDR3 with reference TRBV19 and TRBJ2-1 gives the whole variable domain DGGITQSPKYLFRKEGQNVTLSCEQNLNHDAMYWYRQDPGQGLRLIYYSQIVNDFQKGDIAEGYSVSREKKESFPLTVTSAQKNPTAFYLCASSRDSRSSYNEQFFGPGTRLTVL.

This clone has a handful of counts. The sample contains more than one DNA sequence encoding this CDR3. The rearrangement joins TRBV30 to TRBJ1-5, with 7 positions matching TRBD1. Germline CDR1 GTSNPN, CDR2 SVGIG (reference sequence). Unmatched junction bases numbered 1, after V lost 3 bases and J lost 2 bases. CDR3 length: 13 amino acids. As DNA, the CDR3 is TGTGCCTGGAGCGGACAGGGCAATCAGCCCCAGCATTTT. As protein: CAWSGQGNQPQHF.

Written as DNA, the CDR3 is TGTGCCAGCAGCCAAGATAGGGGTTCCTATAATTCACCCCTCCACTTT. This gives the protein CASSQDRGSYNSPLHF. This chain connects TRBV3-1 (or the pseudogene TRBV3-2) to TRBJ1-6; possible D gene TRBD1, 5 bases. The CDR3 is 16 amino acids. V lost 0 bases to trimming and J lost 1 base, with 7 bases between them. CDR1 is LGHDT and CDR2 is YNNKEL in the germline V gene (reference sequence).

DNA for the CDR3: TGTGCCAGCAGCGTAGCTGGACAGGGGGGATACAATGAGCAGTTCTTC. Translated, it gives CASSVAGQGGYNEQFF. The rearrangement uses TRBV9 and TRBJ2-1, with 10 positions matching TRBD1. Germline trimming cut 0 bases from V and 4 bases from J; bases unmatched to any gene: 4. This CDR3 has 16 residues. The germline V gene has CDR1 SGDLS and CDR2 YYNGEE. The full variable domain, rest sourced from reference TRBV9 and TRBJ2-1, is DSGVTQTPKHLITATGQRVTLRCSPRSGDLSVYWYQQSLDQGLQFLIQYYNGEERAKGNILERFSAQQFPDLHSELNLSSLELGDSALYFCASSVAGQGGYNEQFFGPGTRLTVL.

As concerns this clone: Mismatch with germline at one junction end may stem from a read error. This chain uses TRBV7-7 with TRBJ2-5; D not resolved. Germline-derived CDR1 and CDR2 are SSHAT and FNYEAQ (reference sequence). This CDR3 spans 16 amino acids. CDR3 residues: CASSHTTTTYQETQYF. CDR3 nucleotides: TGTGCTAGCAGCCATACTACCACAACATACCAAGAGACCCAGTACTTC.

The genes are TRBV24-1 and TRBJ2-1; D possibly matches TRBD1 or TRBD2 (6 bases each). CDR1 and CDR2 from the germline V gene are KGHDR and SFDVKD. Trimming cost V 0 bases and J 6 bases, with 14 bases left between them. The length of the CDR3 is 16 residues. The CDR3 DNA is TGTGCCACCAGTGATTTGGCGGGACACGAGATCAATGAGCAGTTCTTC. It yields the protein CATSDLAGHEINEQFF.

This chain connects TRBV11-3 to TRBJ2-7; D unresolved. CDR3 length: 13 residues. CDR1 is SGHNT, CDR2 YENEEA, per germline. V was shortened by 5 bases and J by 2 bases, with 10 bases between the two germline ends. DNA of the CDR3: TGTGCCAGCAGCACCGGACCGGCCTACGAGCAGTACTTC. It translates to CASSTGPAYEQYF. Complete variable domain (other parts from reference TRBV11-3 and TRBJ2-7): EAGVVQSPRYKIIEKKQPVAFWCNPISGHNTLYWYLQNLGQGPELLIRYENEEAVDDSQLPKDRFSAERLKGVDSTLKIQPAELGDSAVYLCASSTGPAYEQYFGPGTRLTVT.

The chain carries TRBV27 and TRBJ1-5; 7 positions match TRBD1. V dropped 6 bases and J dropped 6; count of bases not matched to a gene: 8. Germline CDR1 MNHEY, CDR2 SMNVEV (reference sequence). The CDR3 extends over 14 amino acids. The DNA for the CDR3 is TGTGCCAGCAGCGACAGGGTCGACAGTCAGCCCCAGCATTTT. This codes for CASSDRVDSQPQHF.

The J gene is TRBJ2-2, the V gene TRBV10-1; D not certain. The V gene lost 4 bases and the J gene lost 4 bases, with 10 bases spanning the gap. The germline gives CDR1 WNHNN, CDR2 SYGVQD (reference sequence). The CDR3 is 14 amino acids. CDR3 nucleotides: TGCGCCAGCAGTGGATCAGGTGGCACCGGGGAGCTGTTTTTT. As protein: CASSGSGGTGELFF.

This chain's CDR3 is CASSLSRGGNNQPQHF. CDR3 DNA sequence: TGTGCCAGCAGTTTATCCCGGGGGGGAAACAATCAGCCCCAGCATTTT. The J gene is TRBJ1-5, the V gene TRBV27; D perhaps matches TRBD1 (5 bases). The CDR3 consists of 16 residues. Germline V gene sequence: CDR1 MNHEY, CDR2 SMNVEV (reference sequence). Trimming took 0 bases from V and 3 from J, leaving 12 bases between them.

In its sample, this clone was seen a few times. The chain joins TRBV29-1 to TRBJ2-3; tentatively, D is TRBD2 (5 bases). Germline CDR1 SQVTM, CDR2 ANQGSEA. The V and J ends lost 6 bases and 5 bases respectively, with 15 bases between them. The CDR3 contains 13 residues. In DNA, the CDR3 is TGCAGCGTGGGAACTAGTTACGGAGATACGCAGTATTTT. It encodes CSVGTSYGDTQYF.

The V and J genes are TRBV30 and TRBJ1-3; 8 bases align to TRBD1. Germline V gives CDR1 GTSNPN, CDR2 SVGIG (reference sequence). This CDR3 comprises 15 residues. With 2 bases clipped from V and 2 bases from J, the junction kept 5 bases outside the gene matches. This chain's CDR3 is CAWSRTGKTGNTIYF. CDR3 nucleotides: TGTGCCTGGAGTAGGACAGGGAAAACTGGAAACACCATATATTTT.

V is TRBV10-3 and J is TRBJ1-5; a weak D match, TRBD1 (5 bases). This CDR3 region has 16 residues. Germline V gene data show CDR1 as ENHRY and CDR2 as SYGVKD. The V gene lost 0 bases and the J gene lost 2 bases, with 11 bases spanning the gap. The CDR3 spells CAISESHQGGNQPQHF. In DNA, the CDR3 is TGTGCCATCAGTGAGTCACATCAGGGAGGCAATCAGCCCCAGCATTTT.

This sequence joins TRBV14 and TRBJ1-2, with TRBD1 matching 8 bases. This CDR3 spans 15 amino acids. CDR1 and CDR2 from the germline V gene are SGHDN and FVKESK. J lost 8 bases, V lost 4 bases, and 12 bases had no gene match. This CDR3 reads CASSLTRTGRDGYTF. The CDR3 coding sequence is TGTGCCAGCAGCCTGACCAGGACAGGGAGGGACGGCTACACCTTC.

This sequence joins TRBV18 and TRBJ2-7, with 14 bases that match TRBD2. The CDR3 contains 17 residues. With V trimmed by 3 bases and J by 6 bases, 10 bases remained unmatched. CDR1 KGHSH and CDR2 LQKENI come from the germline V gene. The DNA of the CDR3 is TGTGCCAGCTCACCCGGGACTAGCGGGGGCCTCCTCGGCGAGCAGTACTTC. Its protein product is CASSPGTSGGLLGEQYF.

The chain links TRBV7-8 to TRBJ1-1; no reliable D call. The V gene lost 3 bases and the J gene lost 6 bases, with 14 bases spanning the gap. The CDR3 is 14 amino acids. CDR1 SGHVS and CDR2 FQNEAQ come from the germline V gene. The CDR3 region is CASSFRGGAAEAFF. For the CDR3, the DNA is TGTGCCAGCAGCTTCCGGGGTGGAGCGGCTGAAGCTTTCTTT.

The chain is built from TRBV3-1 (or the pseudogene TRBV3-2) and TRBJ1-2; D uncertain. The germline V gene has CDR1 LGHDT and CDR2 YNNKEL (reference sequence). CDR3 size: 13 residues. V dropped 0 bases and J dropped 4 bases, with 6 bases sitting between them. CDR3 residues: CASSQDRSYGYTF. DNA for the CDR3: TGTGCCAGCAGCCAAGACAGGTCCTATGGCTACACCTTC.

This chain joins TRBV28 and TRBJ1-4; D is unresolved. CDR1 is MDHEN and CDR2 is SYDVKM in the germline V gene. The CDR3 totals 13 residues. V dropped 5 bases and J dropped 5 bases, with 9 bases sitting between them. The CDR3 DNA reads TGTGCCAGCAGTGAGGGATCCAATGAAAAACTGTTTTTT. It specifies CASSEGSNEKLFF.

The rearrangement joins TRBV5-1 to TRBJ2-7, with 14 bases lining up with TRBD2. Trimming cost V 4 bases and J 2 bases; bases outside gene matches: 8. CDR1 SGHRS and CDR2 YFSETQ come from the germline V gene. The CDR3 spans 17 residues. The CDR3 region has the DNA TGCGCCAGCAGCCGGGGGACTAGCGGGGGCCCACCCTACGAGCAGTACTTC. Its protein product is CASSRGTSGGPPYEQYF. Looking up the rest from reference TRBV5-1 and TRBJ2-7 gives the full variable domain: KAGVTQTPRYLIKTRGQQVTLSCSPISGHRSVSWYQQTPGQGLQFLFEYFSETQRNKGNFPGRFSGRQFSNSRSEMNVSTLELGDSALYLCASSRGTSGGPPYEQYFGPGTRLTVT.

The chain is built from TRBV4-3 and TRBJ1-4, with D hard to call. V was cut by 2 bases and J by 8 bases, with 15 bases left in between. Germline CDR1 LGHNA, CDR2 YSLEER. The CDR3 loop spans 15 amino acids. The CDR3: CASSQSPGNGEKLFF. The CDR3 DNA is TGCGCCAGCAGCCAATCACCCGGAAATGGGGAAAAACTGTTTTTT.

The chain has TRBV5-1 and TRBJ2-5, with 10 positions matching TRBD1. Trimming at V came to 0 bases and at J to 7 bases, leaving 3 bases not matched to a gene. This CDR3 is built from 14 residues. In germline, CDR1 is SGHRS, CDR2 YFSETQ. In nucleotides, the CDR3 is TGCGCCAGCAGCTTGGGGGACAGGGGCACGACCCAGTACTTC. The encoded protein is CASSLGDRGTTQYF.